The clone carrying this T cell receptor (beta chain) has more than one count but fewer than ten. These data come from a study of blood T cell repertoires in COVID-19. Study-level information: Symptom resolution, clearance, or two negative PCRs marked donors in Cohort 3 as recovered. COVID-19 samples from acute and convalescent phases originated in the United States, Italy and Spain.

In the study's own analysis: Amplification from reference gene primers served as the basis for estimated nucleated cell counts. Sequencing used immunoSEQ multiplex PCR; TCRdb keeps in-frame clones, though not all of them. V and J calls and clone size follow that table, whereas D and trimming were derived from the DNA. The sample has under 300,000 clones; 88% are singletons. This CDR3 region has 15 residues. In germline, CDR1 is GTSNPN, CDR2 SVGIG (reference sequence). With V trimmed by 2 bases and J by 1 base, 5 bases remained unmatched. The receptor's source is a woman in her fifties or sixties in a cohort exposed to, infected with or recovered from COVID-19 (not recorded which). The specimen sequenced was PBMCs or T cells enriched from blood (not recorded which). The chain couples TRBV30 to TRBJ2-3; 8 bases are shared with TRBD2. The CDR3 is CAWSSGGGGTDTQYF. CDR3 DNA: TGTGCCTGGAGTTCGGGAGGGGGTGGCACAGATACGCAGTATTTT.